The 21 T cell receptor beta chains in this list originate from one sample, sequenced in a study of blood T cell repertoires in COVID-19. Some clones are missing from TCRdb's copy, which holds only in-frame ones; the method was immunoSEQ multiplex PCR. Among 200,000 to 250,000 clones, 75% to 90% were seen once, and the ten largest hold roughly 5%. Sequenced material: peripheral blood. The receptor source for this set is a woman aged 40 to 55 with acute or convalescent COVID-19.

In this sample, this clone turned up once. J is TRBJ2-5 and V is TRBV5-1, with a weak D call TRBD1 (5 bases). Germline loops: CDR1 SGHRS, CDR2 YFSETQ. The V end lost 4 bases, the J end lost 2 bases, and 15 bases lay between the germline ends. This CDR3 spans 15 amino acids. CDR3 region: CASSAGHGSQETQYF. The CDR3, as DNA: TGCGCCAGCAGCGCTGGACACGGGTCGCAAGAGACCCAGTACTTC.

The chain recombines TRBV5-8 with TRBJ2-5; 8 bases agree with TRBD1. J was trimmed by 4 bases and V by 0 bases; bases with no gene match: 8. The CDR3 has 16 amino acids. Germline V CDR1 and CDR2: SGHTS, YDEGEE. The CDR3 sequence: CASSLEDRVIRETQYF. In DNA, the CDR3 is TGTGCCAGCAGCTTGGAGGACAGGGTGATTCGAGAGACCCAGTACTTC.

The chain recombines TRBV24-1 with TRBJ1-1; D perhaps matches TRBD1 (5 bases). The CDR3 extends over 13 amino acids. Trimming shortened V by 7 bases and J by 7 bases, and 15 bases separated the two germline ends. From germline, CDR1 is KGHDR and CDR2 SFDVKD. DNA of the CDR3: TGTGCCACCAGCCCCCGGGGGAGTGATGAAGCTTTCTTT. This encodes CATSPRGSDEAFF.

This clone was seen a single time. The chain has TRBV5-6 and TRBJ1-6; D might be TRBD1 (5 bases). The germline gives CDR1 SGHDT, CDR2 YYEEEE. Trimming cost V 0 bases and J 4 bases, with 8 bases left between them. This CDR3 has 15 residues. As DNA, the CDR3 is TGTGCCAGCAGCTTGGAAACAGGATATAATTCACCCCTCCACTTT. Its protein product is CASSLETGYNSPLHF.

This chain links TRBV27 with TRBJ2-5; 7 bases are a match to TRBD1. Germline-derived CDR1 and CDR2 are MNHEY and SMNVEV (reference sequence). Unmatched junction bases numbered 3, after V lost 3 bases and J lost 5 bases. The CDR3 is 13 residues long. The CDR3 here is CASSLYRGETQYF. Here the CDR3 DNA reads TGTGCCAGCAGTTTGTACAGGGGCGAGACCCAGTACTTC.

In its sample, this clone was seen a few times. The chain has TRBV5-5 and TRBJ1-6; weak D call: TRBD1 (5 bases). Germline CDR1 SGHKS, CDR2 YYEKEE (reference sequence). V was trimmed by 0 bases and J by 4 bases, leaving 11 bases between them. The CDR3 runs 16 residues. Here the CDR3 DNA reads TGTGCCAGCAGCTTGGGCCCGACAGCTTATAATTCACCCCTCCACTTT. It encodes CASSLGPTAYNSPLHF.

The chain recombines TRBV7-2 with TRBJ1-2; D is possibly TRBD1 (5 bases). Germline CDR1 and CDR2: SGHTA and FQGNSA. The CDR3 runs 14 residues. Trimming cost V 2 bases and J 3 bases, with 10 bases left between them. The CDR3 here is CASSLHDSDYGYTF. The CDR3, as DNA: TGTGCCAGCAGCTTACACGACAGCGACTATGGCTACACCTTC.

The chain couples TRBV21-1 to TRBJ2-7; no check of the table's D call, TRBD1, against the DNA was made. TRBV21-1 corresponds to a pseudogene. The CDR3 is 17 residues long. CDR3 sequence (DNA): TGTGCCAGCAGCCCGAGGGGACAGGGGGCGCGATTTGTCGAGCAGTACGTC. Translating it yields CASSPRGQGARFVEQYV.

This rearrangement joins TRBV10-3 to TRBJ1-2; the match to TRBD1 covers 8 bases. Germline CDR1 is ENHRY and CDR2 is SYGVKD. J gave up 2 bases and V 6 bases, and 11 bases lay outside the gene matches. The CDR3 has 16 residues. The CDR3 coding sequence is TGTGCCATCAGCAAAAACCCAGGGGGCAGGAACTATGGCTACACCTTC. It yields the protein CAISKNPGGRNYGYTF.

This clone was seen once. The V gene is TRBV2, the J gene TRBJ1-1; D may be TRBD1 (6 bases). The CDR3 is made up of 12 amino acids. Trimming stripped 8 bases from V and 7 bases from J, with 14 bases between. Germline V lookup: CDR1 SNHLY, CDR2 FYNNEI. CDR3 sequence: CASSENRVEAFF. CDR3 sequence (DNA): TGTGCCAGCTCTGAAAACAGGGTTGAAGCTTTCTTT.

The chain couples TRBV12-3 or TRBV12-4 to TRBJ1-2; D is ambiguous. The CDR3 has 13 amino acids. V shed 6 bases and J shed 5 bases, with 13 bases lying between them. The CDR3 reads CASRAVSAYGYTF. The CDR3 DNA sequence: TGTGCCAGCAGGGCAGTAAGCGCGTATGGCTACACCTTC.

Turning to this clone: The sample has other DNA sequences that encode this CDR3 too. The chain carries TRBV6-5 and TRBJ1-1; no clear D. Germline values: CDR1 MNHEY, CDR2 SVGAGI. The CDR3 has 11 residues. V was pared by 8 bases and J by 3 bases, with 7 bases between. The CDR3: CASSRDTEAFF. CDR3 nucleotide sequence: TGTGCCAGCTCACGGGACACTGAAGCTTTCTTT.

This clone was recorded a few times. The rearrangement links TRBV9 to TRBJ2-2; TRBD2 aligns across 7 bases. The CDR3 has 16 residues. Trimming took 2 bases from V and 5 from J; bases not matched to a gene: 9. CDR1 and CDR2 (germline): SGDLS, YYNGEE. The CDR3 DNA reads TGTGCCAGCAGCGTTTTAAGCGGGGTGCGGACCGGGGAGCTGTTTTTT. Its translation: CASSVLSGVRTGELFF. The entire variable domain, with the rest obtained from reference TRBV9 and TRBJ2-2, is as follows: DSGVTQTPKHLITATGQRVTLRCSPRSGDLSVYWYQQSLDQGLQFLIQYYNGEERAKGNILERFSAQQFPDLHSELNLSSLELGDSALYFCASSVLSGVRTGELFFGEGSRLTVL.

This sequence joins TRBV12-5 and TRBJ2-7, with a possible D match to TRBD1 (6 bases). This CDR3 comprises 16 residues. In germline, CDR1 is LGHNT, CDR2 FRNRAP. Trimming took 0 bases from V and 5 from J, leaving 17 bases between them. The CDR3 region has the DNA TGTGCTAGTGGTTTGGTTTTGGCTCAGGGGATTGACGAGCAGTACGTC. Residues: CASGLVLAQGIDEQYV.

The chain employs TRBV4-1 and TRBJ2-2; D may be TRBD2 (6 bases). The CDR3 length is 13 residues. V was cut by 3 bases and J by 7 bases, with 9 bases left in between. Germline V lookup: CDR1 MGHRA, CDR2 YSYEKL. This CDR3 reads CASSHGGFGELFF. CDR3 DNA sequence: TGCGCCAGCAGCCATGGGGGGTTCGGGGAGCTGTTTTTT.

The count of this clone is one. The J gene is TRBJ1-2, the V gene TRBV18; D is unclear. The germline CDR1 and CDR2 sequences are KGHSH and LQKENI. The germline V and J ends were trimmed by 3 bases and 3 bases, with 17 bases remaining between them. This CDR3 contains 16 residues. The CDR3: CASSPGGAGRDYGYTF. DNA of the CDR3: TGTGCCAGCTCACCTGGAGGCGCGGGAAGGGACTATGGCTACACCTTC.

The table lists this clone with a few counts. This sequence joins TRBV12-3 or TRBV12-4 and TRBJ1-1; a weak D match, TRBD1 (6 bases). Trimming took 5 bases from V and 5 from J, leaving 12 bases between them. The CDR3 extends over 13 amino acids. CDR3 sequence reads: CASSRGRGTEAFF. CDR3 nucleotides: TGTGCCAGCAGTCGAGGGAGGGGGACTGAAGCTTTCTTT.

The CDR3 region is CASSPSRDTYGYTF. The CDR3 DNA follows: TGTGCCAGCTCACCTTCCCGGGACACCTATGGCTACACCTTC. V gene TRBV18 combines with J gene TRBJ1-2; D perhaps matches TRBD1 (6 bases). Germline V gene lookup returns CDR1 KGHSH and CDR2 LQKENI. This CDR3 is 14 amino acids long. Trimming stripped 3 bases from V and 4 bases from J, with 12 bases between.

V and J are TRBV5-4 and TRBJ2-5; a weak D match, TRBD2 (5 bases). There are 13 residues in the CDR3. CDR1 and CDR2 from the germline V gene are SGHNT and YYREEE (reference sequence). Deletions cut 0 bases from V and 7 bases from J, with 10 bases between. The CDR3 DNA sequence: TGTGCCAGCAGCTTGGGGACTGTCGGGACCCAGTACTTC. This gives the protein CASSLGTVGTQYF. Full variable domain (rest looked up from reference TRBV5-4 and TRBJ2-5): ETGVTQSPTHLIKTRGQQVTLRCSSQSGHNTVSWYQQALGQGPQFIFQYYREEENGRGNFPPRFSGLQFPNYSSELNVNALELDDSALYLCASSLGTVGTQYFGPGTRLLVL.

This chain links TRBV10-3 with TRBJ1-1; no clear D gene. The germline V gene encodes CDR1 ENHRY and CDR2 SYGVKD. Trimming took 0 bases from V and 6 from J, leaving 8 bases between them. The CDR3 runs to 13 residues. The CDR3 here is CAISESVSAEAFF. The CDR3 DNA reads as TGTGCCATCAGTGAGTCCGTGTCAGCTGAAGCTTTCTTT.

The gene calls are TRBV11-2 and TRBJ2-7, with TRBD2 identical over 8 bases. CDR1 is SGHAT and CDR2 is FQNNGV in the germline V gene. V dropped 5 bases and J dropped 4; count of bases not matched to a gene: 10. The CDR3 is made up of 15 amino acids. CDR3 nucleotide sequence: TGTGCCAGCAGCCGAGACGGGGGGGCCGGGTACGAGCAGTACGTC. It translates to CASSRDGGAGYEQYV.